Following are 4 T cell receptor beta chains from one sample sequenced in a study of shared clonotypes between healthy human individuals. Clones were sequenced by immunoSEQ multiplex PCR, and TCRdb holds only the in-frame ones, with some missing. This sample carries about 1.5 million clones, 95% to 99% of them seen once, and the ten largest clones take 0.4% to 0.45%. Input material: naive CD4+ T cells sorted from blood. Subset described: CD45RA+ positively selected. The receptors originated from a man aged 25 to 40 in good health.

The rearrangement joins TRBV28 to TRBJ2-7; the D gene is possibly TRBD1 (5 bases). This CDR3 region has 14 residues. V shed 4 bases and J shed 4 bases, with 14 bases lying between them. Per germline, CDR1 MDHEN and CDR2 SYDVKM. CDR3 sequence: CASSWRQFPYEQYF. CDR3 coding DNA: TGTGCCAGCAGTTGGCGACAGTTTCCTTACGAGCAGTACTTC.

The gene calls are TRBV4-2 and TRBJ2-5, with D uncertain. The CDR3 consists of 14 residues. V lost 1 base and J lost 3, with 9 bases in between. Per the germline V gene, CDR1 is LGHNA and CDR2 is YNFKEQ. The CDR3 nucleotides read TGTGCCAGCAGCCAAGGGGCTAGGGAAGAGACCCAGTACTTC. It is translated as CASSQGAREETQYF.

The chain combines TRBV28 with TRBJ2-7; TRBD1 matches 9 bases. This CDR3 has 17 residues. CDR1 and CDR2 (germline): MDHEN, SYDVKM. V trimming: 5 bases; J trimming: 0 bases; junction bases outside the gene matches: 11. CDR3 amino acids: CASSPSTGGLSSYEQYF. The CDR3 DNA reads TGTGCCAGCAGTCCCTCTACAGGGGGCCTGAGCTCCTACGAGCAGTACTTC.

This chain uses TRBV5-1 with TRBJ2-1; 13 positions match TRBD2. V shed 8 bases, J shed 10 bases, and the junction held 6 bases outside the gene matches. The CDR3 totals 13 residues. Germline-derived CDR1 and CDR2 are SGHRS and YFSETQ. The CDR3 DNA follows: TGCGCCAGTGGACTAGCGGGAGTTGGCGAGCAGTTCTTC. Its translation: CASGLAGVGEQFF.